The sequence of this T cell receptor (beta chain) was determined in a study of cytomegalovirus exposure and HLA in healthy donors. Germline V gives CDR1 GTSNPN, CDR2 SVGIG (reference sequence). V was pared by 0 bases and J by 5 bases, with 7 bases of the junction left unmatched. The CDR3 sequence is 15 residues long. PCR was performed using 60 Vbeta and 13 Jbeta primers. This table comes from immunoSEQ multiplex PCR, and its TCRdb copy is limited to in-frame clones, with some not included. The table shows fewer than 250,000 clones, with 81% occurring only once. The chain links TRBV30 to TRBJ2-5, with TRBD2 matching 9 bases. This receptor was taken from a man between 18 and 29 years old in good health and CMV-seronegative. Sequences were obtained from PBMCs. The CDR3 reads CAWSVLSSGIETQYF. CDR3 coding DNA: TGTGCCTGGAGTGTACTGTCTAGCGGGATTGAGACCCAGTACTTC.